A selection of T cell receptor beta chains follows, all from one sample in a study of radiotherapy plus CTLA-4 blockade in lung cancer. TCRdb keeps only in-frame clones here, not all; method: immunoSEQ multiplex PCR. The sample holds 30,000 to 40,000 clones, about 70% seen once. The sample was peripheral blood, taken from a patient treated with radiotherapy plus ipilimumab. These receptor sequences come from a human donor with non-small cell lung cancer whose response to radiotherapy plus ipilimumab could not be evaluated. The CDR3 runs from the conserved cysteine through the conserved F or W. Fields, in order: J gene, D gene, V gene, CDR3 length, clone size, CDR3 protein, CDR3 DNA. D genes are given only for firm matches. Not all rows give a size; the values are once, few, many and, for expanded clones, a class.

j_gene: TRBJ1-5
d_gene: NA
v_gene: TRBV6-5
len: 14
abundance: NA
CDR3aa: CASSPKAGNQPQHF
CDR3nt: TGTGCCAGCAGTCCTAAAGCGGGCAATCAGCCCCAGCATTTT

j_gene: TRBJ1-4
d_gene: NA
v_gene: TRBV6-6
len: 14
abundance: NA
CDR3aa: CASSLSGANEKLFF
CDR3nt: TGTGCCAGCAGTTTAAGCGGGGCGAATGAAAAACTGTTTTTT

j_gene: TRBJ2-3
d_gene: TRBD2
v_gene: TRBV6-5
len: 15
abundance: once
CDR3aa: CASRRLAVFTDTQYF
CDR3nt: TGTGCCAGCAGACGACTAGCGGTCTTCACAGATACGCAGTATTTT

j_gene: TRBJ1-2
d_gene: NA
v_gene: TRBV5-4
len: 12
abundance: NA
CDR3aa: CASSAWGGSYTF
CDR3nt: TGTGCCAGCAGCGCTTGGGGGGGGAGCTACACCTTC

j_gene: TRBJ2-1
d_gene: TRBD2
v_gene: TRBV6-1
len: 14
abundance: NA
CDR3aa: CASSEREGGIGQFF
CDR3nt: TGTGCCAGCAGTGAAAGAGAGGGAGGGATCGGGCAGTTCTTC

j_gene: TRBJ1-2
d_gene: NA
v_gene: TRBV14
len: 13
abundance: NA
CDR3aa: CASSHGQSYGYTF
CDR3nt: TGTGCCAGCAGCCATGGACAGAGCTATGGCTACACCTTC

j_gene: TRBJ2-4
d_gene: TRBD2
v_gene: TRBV28
len: 16
abundance: NA
CDR3aa: CASSIGGAQAKNIQYF
CDR3nt: TGTGCCAGCAGTATCGGGGGGGCACAAGCCAAAAACATTCAGTACTTC

j_gene: TRBJ2-5
d_gene: TRBD1
v_gene: TRBV18
len: 15
abundance: NA
CDR3aa: CASSLSTGGWETQYF
CDR3nt: TGTGCCAGCTCACTTTCGACAGGGGGCTGGGAGACCCAGTACTTC

j_gene: TRBJ2-1
d_gene: NA
v_gene: TRBV5-4
len: 15
abundance: NA
CDR3aa: CASSTPGLVYNEQFF
CDR3nt: TGTGCCAGCAGCACCCCGGGACTGGTATACAATGAGCAGTTCTTC

j_gene: TRBJ1-1
d_gene: TRBD1
v_gene: TRBV5-1
len: 13
abundance: NA
CDR3aa: CASRGQTNTEAFF
CDR3nt: TGCGCCAGCAGGGGACAGACGAACACTGAAGCTTTCTTT

j_gene: TRBJ1-4
d_gene: NA
v_gene: TRBV6-1
len: 15
abundance: once
CDR3aa: CASSPAGGADEKLFF
CDR3nt: TGTGCCAGCAGCCCCGCGGGGGGGGCAGATGAAAAACTGTTTTTT

j_gene: TRBJ2-5
d_gene: TRBD2
v_gene: TRBV7-2
len: 14
abundance: NA
CDR3aa: CASSNTSVRETQYF
CDR3nt: TGTGCCAGCAGCAATACTAGCGTTAGAGAGACCCAGTACTTC

j_gene: TRBJ2-3
d_gene: NA
v_gene: TRBV11-3
len: 15
abundance: NA
CDR3aa: CASSLEGRSTDTQYF
CDR3nt: TGTGCCAGCAGCTTAGAAGGGAGAAGCACAGATACGCAGTATTTT

j_gene: TRBJ1-2
d_gene: TRBD1
v_gene: TRBV11-2
len: 16
abundance: NA
CDR3aa: CASSLQGELHNYGYTF
CDR3nt: TGTGCCAGCAGCTTGCAGGGGGAGTTGCATAACTATGGCTACACCTTC

j_gene: TRBJ2-5
d_gene: NA
v_gene: TRBV2
len: 14
abundance: NA
CDR3aa: CASGLTRDGETQYF
CDR3nt: TGTGCCAGCGGCCTGACTAGGGATGGGGAGACCCAGTACTTC

j_gene: TRBJ1-5
d_gene: NA
v_gene: TRBV6-1
len: 13
abundance: few
CDR3aa: CASSSERDQPQHF
CDR3nt: TGTGCCAGCAGCAGTGAACGGGATCAGCCCCAGCATTTT

j_gene: TRBJ2-7
d_gene: TRBD1
v_gene: TRBV28
len: 17
abundance: few
CDR3aa: CASSLSAMGQGMYEQYF
CDR3nt: TGTGCCAGCAGTTTGTCAGCGATGGGACAGGGGATGTACGAGCAGTACTTC

j_gene: TRBJ1-2
d_gene: NA
v_gene: TRBV25-1
len: 14
abundance: NA
CDR3aa: CASSDLTESYGYTF
CDR3nt: TGTGCCAGCAGTGACCTGACAGAGTCGTATGGCTACACCTTC

j_gene: TRBJ2-3
d_gene: TRBD1
v_gene: TRBV5-1
len: 15
abundance: NA
CDR3aa: CASSFGQGSPDTQYF
CDR3nt: TGCGCCAGCAGCTTCGGACAGGGAAGTCCAGATACGCAGTATTTT

j_gene: TRBJ2-5
d_gene: TRBD1
v_gene: TRBV11-2
len: 15
abundance: NA
CDR3aa: CASSSNTGGQETQYF
CDR3nt: TGTGCCAGCAGCTCCAACACAGGGGGACAAGAGACCCAGTACTTC

j_gene: TRBJ2-5
d_gene: TRBD2
v_gene: TRBV2
len: 13
abundance: few
CDR3aa: CASRREGGETQYF
CDR3nt: TGTGCCAGCAGGCGGGAGGGGGGAGAGACCCAGTACTTC

j_gene: TRBJ1-1
d_gene: TRBD1
v_gene: TRBV28
len: 14
abundance: NA
CDR3aa: CASRKTQGMAEAFF
CDR3nt: TGTGCCAGCAGAAAAACACAGGGGATGGCTGAAGCTTTCTTT

j_gene: TRBJ1-1
d_gene: TRBD1
v_gene: TRBV4-1
len: 15
abundance: NA
CDR3aa: CASSPGQGPNTEAFF
CDR3nt: TGCGCCAGCAGCCCCGGACAGGGGCCAAACACTGAAGCTTTCTTT

j_gene: TRBJ2-7
d_gene: NA
v_gene: TRBV28
len: 12
abundance: NA
CDR3aa: CASSFLTAGEYF
CDR3nt: TGTGCCAGCAGTTTTCTAACTGCAGGGGAGTACTTC

j_gene: TRBJ2-7
d_gene: NA
v_gene: TRBV5-1
len: 13
abundance: NA
CDR3aa: CASSWGLHYEQYF
CDR3nt: TGCGCCAGCAGCTGGGGACTTCACTACGAGCAGTACTTC

j_gene: TRBJ1-2
d_gene: NA
v_gene: TRBV5-4
len: 15
abundance: NA
CDR3aa: CASSLEPQGSGGYTF
CDR3nt: TGTGCCAGCAGCTTGGAGCCGCAGGGGTCGGGGGGCTACACCTTC

j_gene: TRBJ1-5
d_gene: NA
v_gene: TRBV28
len: 14
abundance: NA
CDR3aa: CASSGPGSGQPQHF
CDR3nt: TGTGCCAGCAGTGGACCGGGATCTGGTCAGCCCCAGCATTTT

j_gene: TRBJ2-1
d_gene: NA
v_gene: TRBV6-5
len: 14
abundance: NA
CDR3aa: CASSDGNRWNEQFF
CDR3nt: TGTGCCAGCAGTGACGGTAACAGGTGGAATGAGCAGTTCTTC

j_gene: TRBJ2-5
d_gene: TRBD2
v_gene: TRBV15
len: 15
abundance: NA
CDR3aa: CATSRAGGGGETQYF
CDR3nt: TGTGCCACCAGCAGAGCGGGAGGAGGTGGGGAGACCCAGTACTTC

j_gene: TRBJ1-1
d_gene: NA
v_gene: TRBV27
len: 13
abundance: NA
CDR3aa: CATSSRRYTEAFF
CDR3nt: TGTGCCACCTCGTCCCGGCGGTATACTGAAGCTTTCTTT

j_gene: TRBJ1-2
d_gene: TRBD1
v_gene: TRBV2
len: 13
abundance: NA
CDR3aa: CASTPQTGAGYTF
CDR3nt: TGTGCCAGCACTCCACAAACAGGGGCTGGCTACACCTTC

j_gene: TRBJ2-2
d_gene: TRBD2
v_gene: TRBV4-3
len: 17
abundance: few
CDR3aa: CASSQGLAGALLGELFF
CDR3nt: TGCGCCAGCAGTCAAGGACTAGCGGGAGCCTTATTAGGGGAGCTGTTTTTT

j_gene: TRBJ1-5
d_gene: NA
v_gene: TRBV6-5
len: 14
abundance: NA
CDR3aa: CASSRSSLNQPQHF
CDR3nt: TGTGCCAGCAGTCGGAGCAGTCTAAATCAGCCCCAGCATTTT

j_gene: TRBJ2-7
d_gene: TRBD2
v_gene: TRBV6-1
len: 14
abundance: NA
CDR3aa: CASSAGTRPYEQYF
CDR3nt: TGTGCCAGCAGCGCCGGGACTAGACCATACGAGCAGTACTTC

j_gene: TRBJ2-6
d_gene: NA
v_gene: TRBV4-1
len: 16
abundance: few
CDR3aa: CASSRRRSSGANVLTF
CDR3nt: TGCGCCAGCAGCCGGCGAAGGAGCTCTGGGGCCAACGTCCTGACTTTC

j_gene: TRBJ2-7
d_gene: NA
v_gene: TRBV6-1
len: 14
abundance: once
CDR3aa: CASSEGPRFYEQYF
CDR3nt: TGTGCCAGCAGTGAAGGACCGAGGTTCTACGAGCAGTACTTC

j_gene: TRBJ1-2
d_gene: TRBD1
v_gene: TRBV5-1
len: 15
abundance: NA
CDR3aa: CASSLAQGEVYGYTF
CDR3nt: TGCGCCAGCAGCTTGGCGCAGGGGGAGGTCTATGGCTACACCTTC

j_gene: TRBJ2-7
d_gene: NA
v_gene: TRBV7-9
len: 14
abundance: NA
CDR3aa: CASSQDYRTYEQYF
CDR3nt: TGCGCCAGCAGCCAAGATTACAGAACCTACGAGCAGTACTTC

j_gene: TRBJ2-2
d_gene: TRBD2
v_gene: TRBV13
len: 16
abundance: NA
CDR3aa: CASSRGLAGAKRELFF
CDR3nt: TGTGCCAGCAGCCGGGGACTAGCGGGAGCCAAAAGGGAGCTGTTTTTT

j_gene: TRBJ1-5
d_gene: NA
v_gene: TRBV2
len: 17
abundance: NA
CDR3aa: CASSEASGTLGNWPQHF
CDR3nt: TGTGCCAGCAGTGAAGCGTCCGGGACACTCGGCAATTGGCCCCAGCATTTT

j_gene: TRBJ2-2
d_gene: TRBD2
v_gene: TRBV4-3
len: 22
abundance: NA
CDR3aa: CASSQDILAGRRGGKNTGELFF
CDR3nt: TGCGCCAGCAGCCAAGATATACTAGCGGGGAGAAGAGGGGGGAAGAACACCGGGGAGCTGTTTTTT

j_gene: TRBJ2-1
d_gene: TRBD2
v_gene: TRBV5-6
len: 17
abundance: NA
CDR3aa: CASRLLWRLAGNNEQFF
CDR3nt: TGTGCCAGCAGGCTCCTGTGGAGGCTAGCGGGAAACAATGAGCAGTTCTTC

j_gene: TRBJ2-4
d_gene: NA
v_gene: TRBV2
len: 15
abundance: NA
CDR3aa: CASSEDRYAKNIQYF
CDR3nt: TGTGCCAGCAGTGAAGACAGGTACGCCAAAAACATTCAGTACTTC

j_gene: TRBJ1-1
d_gene: NA
v_gene: TRBV2
len: 14
abundance: NA
CDR3aa: CASNRQRLNTEAFF
CDR3nt: TGTGCCAGCAACAGACAGAGGCTGAACACTGAAGCTTTCTTT

j_gene: TRBJ2-2
d_gene: NA
v_gene: TRBV7-8
len: 15
abundance: NA
CDR3aa: CASSLFRLNTGELFF
CDR3nt: TGTGCCAGCAGCTTGTTCAGACTGAACACCGGGGAGCTGTTTTTT

j_gene: TRBJ2-3
d_gene: NA
v_gene: TRBV18
len: 13
abundance: NA
CDR3aa: CASSPTVGDTQYF
CDR3nt: TGTGCCAGCTCACCGACAGTGGGGGATACGCAGTATTTT

j_gene: TRBJ1-4
d_gene: NA
v_gene: TRBV10-2
len: 12
abundance: few
CDR3aa: CASSEISEKLFF
CDR3nt: TGCGCCAGCAGTGAAATTTCGGAAAAACTGTTTTTT

j_gene: TRBJ2-3
d_gene: NA
v_gene: TRBV2
len: 13
abundance: few
CDR3aa: CASSQAGTDTQYF
CDR3nt: TGTGCCAGCAGCCAGGCTGGGACAGATACGCAGTATTTT

j_gene: TRBJ2-7
d_gene: NA
v_gene: TRBV7-2
len: 14
abundance: NA
CDR3aa: CASSLRSNSYEQYF
CDR3nt: TGTGCCAGCAGCTTACGTAGCAACTCCTACGAGCAGTACTTC

j_gene: TRBJ2-1
d_gene: NA
v_gene: TRBV5-4
len: 13
abundance: once
CDR3aa: CASSRDNYNEQFF
CDR3nt: TGTGCCAGCAGCAGGGACAATTACAATGAGCAGTTCTTC

j_gene: TRBJ1-2
d_gene: NA
v_gene: TRBV19
len: 13
abundance: NA
CDR3aa: CASQPVQGAIYTF
CDR3nt: TGTGCCAGTCAACCGGTGCAGGGCGCAATCTACACCTTC

j_gene: TRBJ2-7
d_gene: NA
v_gene: TRBV7-7
len: 13
abundance: NA
CDR3aa: CASSFAGQAEQYF
CDR3nt: TGTGCTAGCAGCTTCGCGGGCCAGGCCGAGCAGTACTTC

j_gene: TRBJ2-3
d_gene: NA
v_gene: TRBV7-9
len: 15
abundance: NA
CDR3aa: CASSTTGWGTDTQYF
CDR3nt: TGTGCCAGCAGCACAACAGGGTGGGGCACAGATACGCAGTATTTT